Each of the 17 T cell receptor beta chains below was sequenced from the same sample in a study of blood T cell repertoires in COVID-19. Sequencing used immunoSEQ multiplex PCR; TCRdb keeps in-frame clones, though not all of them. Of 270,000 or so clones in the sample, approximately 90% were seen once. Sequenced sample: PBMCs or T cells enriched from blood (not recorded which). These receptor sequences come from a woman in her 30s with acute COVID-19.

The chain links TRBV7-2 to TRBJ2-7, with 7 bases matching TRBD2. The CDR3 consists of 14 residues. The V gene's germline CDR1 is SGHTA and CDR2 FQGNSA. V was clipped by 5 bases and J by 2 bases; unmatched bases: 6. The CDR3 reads CASSAGGRAYEQYF. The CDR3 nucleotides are TGTGCCAGCAGCGCCGGTGGGAGGGCCTACGAGCAGTACTTC.

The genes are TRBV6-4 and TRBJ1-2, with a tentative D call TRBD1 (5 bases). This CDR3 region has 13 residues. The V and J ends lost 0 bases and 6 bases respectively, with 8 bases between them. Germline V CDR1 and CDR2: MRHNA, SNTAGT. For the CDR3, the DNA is TGTGCCAGCAGTGACTCAGGGGAAGATGGCTACACCTTC. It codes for CASSDSGEDGYTF.

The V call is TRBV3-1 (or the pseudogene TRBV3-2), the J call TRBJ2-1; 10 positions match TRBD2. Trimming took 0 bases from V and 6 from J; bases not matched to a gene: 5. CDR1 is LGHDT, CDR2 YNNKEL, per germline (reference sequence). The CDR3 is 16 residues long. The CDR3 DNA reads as TGTGCCAGCAGCCAAGAACTTGGGACTAGCGTCAATGAGCAGTTCTTC. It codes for CASSQELGTSVNEQFF.

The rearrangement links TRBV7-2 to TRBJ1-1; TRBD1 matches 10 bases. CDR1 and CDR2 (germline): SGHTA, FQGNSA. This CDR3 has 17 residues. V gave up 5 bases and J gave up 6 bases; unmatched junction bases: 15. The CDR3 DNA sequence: TGTGCCAGCAGCCTAGTTTCCGGCCGGGACAGGGGTCCTGAAGCTTTCTTT. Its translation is CASSLVSGRDRGPEAFF.

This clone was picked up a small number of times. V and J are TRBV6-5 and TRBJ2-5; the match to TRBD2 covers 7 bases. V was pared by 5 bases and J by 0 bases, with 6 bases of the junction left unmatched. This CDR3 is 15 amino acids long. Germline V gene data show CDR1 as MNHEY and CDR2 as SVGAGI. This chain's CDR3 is CASSPYAGDQETQYF. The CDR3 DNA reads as TGTGCCAGCAGTCCCTACGCGGGGGACCAAGAGACCCAGTACTTC.

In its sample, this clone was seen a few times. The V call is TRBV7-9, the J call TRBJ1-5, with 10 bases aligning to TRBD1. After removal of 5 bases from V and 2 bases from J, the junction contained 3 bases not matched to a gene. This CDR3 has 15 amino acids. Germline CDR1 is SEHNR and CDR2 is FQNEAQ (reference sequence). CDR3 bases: TGTGCCAGCAGCACCGGGACAGGGGGCAATCAGCCCCAGCATTTT. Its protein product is CASSTGTGGNQPQHF.

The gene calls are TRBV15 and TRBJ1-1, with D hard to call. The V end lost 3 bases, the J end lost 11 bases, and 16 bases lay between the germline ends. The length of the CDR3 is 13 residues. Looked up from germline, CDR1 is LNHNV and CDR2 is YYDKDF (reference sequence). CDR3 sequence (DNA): TGTGCCACCAGCAGTATAGACACCCCTGGCGCTTTCTTT. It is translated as CATSSIDTPGAFF.

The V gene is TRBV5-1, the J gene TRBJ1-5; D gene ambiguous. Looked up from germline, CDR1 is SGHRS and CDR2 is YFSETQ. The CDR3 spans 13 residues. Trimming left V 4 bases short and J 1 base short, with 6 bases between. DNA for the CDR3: TGCGCCAGCAGCATCCAAAGCAATCAGCCCCAGCATTTT. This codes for CASSIQSNQPQHF.

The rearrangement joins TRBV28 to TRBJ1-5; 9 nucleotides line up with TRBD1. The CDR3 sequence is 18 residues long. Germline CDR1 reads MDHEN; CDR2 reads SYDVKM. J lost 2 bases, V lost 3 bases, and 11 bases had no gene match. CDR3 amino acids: CASSFPDRGHLRNQPQHF. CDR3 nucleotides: TGTGCCAGCAGTTTCCCGGACAGGGGACACCTTCGCAATCAGCCCCAGCATTTT.

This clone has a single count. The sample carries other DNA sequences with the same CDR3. The CDR3 coding sequence is TGTGCCAGCAGCCGGACTAGCGGGAGTACAGATACGCAGTATTTT. It codes for CASSRTSGSTDTQYF. This chain uses TRBV9 with TRBJ2-3; 13 bases line up with TRBD2. This CDR3 comprises 15 residues. Germline values: CDR1 SGDLS, CDR2 YYNGEE. V was clipped by 4 bases and J by 3 bases; unmatched bases: 2.

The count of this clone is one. CDR3 protein: CASSSRGAPPYEQYF. The DNA for the CDR3 is TGTGCCAGCAGCTCCCGTGGGGCGCCGCCCTACGAGCAGTACTTC. The rearrangement uses TRBV7-2 and TRBJ2-7, with a possible D match to TRBD1 (5 bases). The CDR3 spans 15 residues. The germline V gene has CDR1 SGHTA and CDR2 FQGNSA. The V and J ends lost 4 bases and 2 bases respectively, with 15 bases between them.

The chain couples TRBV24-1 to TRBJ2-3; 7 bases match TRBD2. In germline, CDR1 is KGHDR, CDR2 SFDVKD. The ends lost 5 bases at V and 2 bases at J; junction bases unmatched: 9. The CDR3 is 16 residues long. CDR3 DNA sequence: TGTGCCACCAGTGCCCCATCGGCGGGAGTCACAGATACGCAGTATTTT. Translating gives CATSAPSAGVTDTQYF.

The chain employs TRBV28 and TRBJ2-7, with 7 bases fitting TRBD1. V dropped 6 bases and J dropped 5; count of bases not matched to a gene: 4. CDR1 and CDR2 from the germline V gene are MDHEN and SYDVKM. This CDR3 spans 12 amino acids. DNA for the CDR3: TGTGCCAGCAGCTGGGACAGCAACGAGCAGTACTTC. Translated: CASSWDSNEQYF. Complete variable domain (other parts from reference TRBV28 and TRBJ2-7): DVKVTQSSRYLVKRTGEKVFLECVQDMDHENMFWYRQDPGLGLRLIYFSYDVKMKEKGDIPEGYSVSREKKERFSLILESASTNQTSMYLCASSWDSNEQYFGPGTRLTVT.

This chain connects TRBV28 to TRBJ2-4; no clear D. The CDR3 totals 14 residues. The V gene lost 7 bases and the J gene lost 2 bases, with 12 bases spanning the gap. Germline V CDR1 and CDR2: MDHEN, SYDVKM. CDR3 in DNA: TGTGCCAGCACCTTGTCAGGTACCAAAAACATTCAGTACTTC. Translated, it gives CASTLSGTKNIQYF.

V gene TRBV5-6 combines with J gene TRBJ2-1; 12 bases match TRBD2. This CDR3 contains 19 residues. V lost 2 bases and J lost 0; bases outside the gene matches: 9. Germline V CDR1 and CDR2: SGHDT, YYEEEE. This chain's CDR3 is CASSFRLAGVGSSYNEQFF. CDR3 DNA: TGTGCCAGCAGCTTCAGACTAGCGGGAGTCGGGAGCTCCTACAATGAGCAGTTCTTC.

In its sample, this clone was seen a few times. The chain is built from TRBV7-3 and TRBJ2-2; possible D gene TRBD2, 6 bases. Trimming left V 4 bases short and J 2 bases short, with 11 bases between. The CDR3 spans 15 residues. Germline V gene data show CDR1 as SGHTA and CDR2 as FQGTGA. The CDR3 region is CASSSPGLNTGELFF. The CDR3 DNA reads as TGTGCCAGCAGCTCTCCGGGACTTAACACCGGGGAGCTGTTTTTT.

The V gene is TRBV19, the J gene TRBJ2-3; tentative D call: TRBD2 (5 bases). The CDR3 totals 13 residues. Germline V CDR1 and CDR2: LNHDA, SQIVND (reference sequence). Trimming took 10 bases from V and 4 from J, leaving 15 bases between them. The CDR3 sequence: CATRESPPDTQYF. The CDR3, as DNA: TGTGCCACCCGGGAAAGCCCGCCAGATACGCAGTATTTT.